These 6 T cell receptor beta chains were sequenced from one sample in a study of cytomegalovirus exposure and HLA in healthy donors. Primers: 60 Vbeta forward and 13 Jbeta reverse. Only in-frame clones appear in the TCRdb table, and some are missing; sequencing was by immunoSEQ multiplex PCR. The table records roughly 150,000 clones, around four fifths of them present only once. The sequenced material came from PBMCs. These receptors were taken from a man between 18 and 29 years old in good health and CMV-seropositive.

This chain links TRBV27 with TRBJ1-2, with 7 bases identical to TRBD1. Germline V CDR1 and CDR2: MNHEY, SMNVEV (reference sequence). The CDR3 sequence is 16 residues long. J gave up 4 bases and V 6 bases, and 14 bases lay outside the gene matches. CDR3 sequence: CASSPNPKRQGYGYTF. CDR3 sequence (DNA): TGTGCCAGCAGCCCTAATCCCAAACGACAGGGCTATGGCTACACCTTC.

The rearrangement links TRBV27 to TRBJ2-2; the match to TRBD2 covers 10 bases. This CDR3 region has 14 residues. CDR1 and CDR2 (germline): MNHEY, SMNVEV (reference sequence). With V trimmed by 6 bases and J by 7 bases, 5 bases remained unmatched. The CDR3 sequence is CASRLAGLIGELFF. The CDR3 DNA is TGTGCCAGCAGACTAGCGGGATTAATCGGGGAGCTGTTTTTT.

The chain links TRBV28 to TRBJ1-3; the D gene is possibly TRBD1 (5 bases). The CDR3 length is 14 residues. Germline assignment: CDR1 MDHEN and CDR2 SYDVKM. V lost 5 bases and J 3 bases, leaving 11 bases between the germline ends. CDR3 amino acids: CASSPRTSGNTIYF. The DNA for the CDR3 is TGTGCCAGCAGTCCGAGGACAAGTGGAAACACCATATATTTT.

This clone has a single count. V and J are TRBV5-1 and TRBJ2-7; the match to TRBD1 covers 7 bases. The CDR3 has 14 residues. The germline V gene has CDR1 SGHRS and CDR2 YFSETQ. V lost 1 base, J lost 1 base, and 2 bases stayed unmatched. The CDR3 DNA reads TGCGCCAGCAGCTTGCGGGACAGTTCCTACGAGCAGTACTTC. Amino acids: CASSLRDSSYEQYF.

This clone was seen a few times. This chain uses TRBV6-1 with TRBJ1-1; 8 nucleotides line up with TRBD1. This CDR3 has 14 residues. With 6 bases clipped from V and 5 bases from J, the junction kept 8 bases outside the gene matches. Germline V CDR1 and CDR2: MNHNS, SASEGT. Written as DNA, the CDR3 is TGTGCCAGCAGACCGACAGGGGTTGCGACTGAAGCTTTCTTT. Amino acids: CASRPTGVATEAFF.

The chain uses TRBV5-6 and TRBJ2-6; D is perhaps TRBD2 (6 bases). V was clipped by 4 bases and J by 0 bases, with 17 bases between them. The CDR3 contains 18 residues. Germline CDR1 is SGHDT and CDR2 is YYEEEE. Written as DNA, the CDR3 is TGTGCCAGCAGCGTCGGGGGAGAGAGGTACTCTGGGGCCAACGTCCTGACTTTC. This sequence encodes CASSVGGERYSGANVLTF.